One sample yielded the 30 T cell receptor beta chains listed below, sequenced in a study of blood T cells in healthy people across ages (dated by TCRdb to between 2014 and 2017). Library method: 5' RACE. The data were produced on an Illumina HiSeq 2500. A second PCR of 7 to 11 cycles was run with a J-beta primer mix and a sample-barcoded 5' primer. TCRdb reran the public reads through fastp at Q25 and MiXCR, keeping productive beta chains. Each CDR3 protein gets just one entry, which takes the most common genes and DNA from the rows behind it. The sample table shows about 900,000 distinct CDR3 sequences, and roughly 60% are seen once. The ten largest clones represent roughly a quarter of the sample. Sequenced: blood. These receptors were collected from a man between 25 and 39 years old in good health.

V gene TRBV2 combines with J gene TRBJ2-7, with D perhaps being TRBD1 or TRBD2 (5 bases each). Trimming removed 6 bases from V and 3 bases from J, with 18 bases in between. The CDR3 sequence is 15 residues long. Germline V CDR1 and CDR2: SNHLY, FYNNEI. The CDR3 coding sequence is TGTGCCAGCAGCGCAGGTGGGGGACGCAGCTACGAGCAGTACTTC. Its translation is CASSAGGGRSYEQYF.

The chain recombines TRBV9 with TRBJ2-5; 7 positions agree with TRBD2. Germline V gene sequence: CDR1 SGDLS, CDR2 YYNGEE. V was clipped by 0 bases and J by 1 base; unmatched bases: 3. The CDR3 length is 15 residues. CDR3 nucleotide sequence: TGTGCCAGCAGCGTAGAGGGAGGGGCCCAAGAGACCCAGTACTTC. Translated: CASSVEGGAQETQYF. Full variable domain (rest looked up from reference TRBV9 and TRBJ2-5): DSGVTQTPKHLITATGQRVTLRCSPRSGDLSVYWYQQSLDQGLQFLIQYYNGEERAKGNILERFSAQQFPDLHSELNLSSLELGDSALYFCASSVEGGAQETQYFGPGTRLLVL.

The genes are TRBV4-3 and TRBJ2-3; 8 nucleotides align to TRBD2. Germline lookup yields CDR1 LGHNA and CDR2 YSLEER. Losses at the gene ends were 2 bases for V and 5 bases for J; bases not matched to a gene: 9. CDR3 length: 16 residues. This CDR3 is CASSQTSGPKGDTQYF. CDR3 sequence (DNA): TGCGCCAGCAGCCAAACTAGCGGACCAAAGGGAGATACGCAGTATTTT.

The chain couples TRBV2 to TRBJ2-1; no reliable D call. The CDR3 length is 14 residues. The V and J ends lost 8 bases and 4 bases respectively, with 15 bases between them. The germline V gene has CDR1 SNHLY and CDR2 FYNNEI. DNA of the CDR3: TGTGCCAGCGAACCGTTCGTATCGTACAATGAGCAGTTCTTC. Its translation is CASEPFVSYNEQFF.

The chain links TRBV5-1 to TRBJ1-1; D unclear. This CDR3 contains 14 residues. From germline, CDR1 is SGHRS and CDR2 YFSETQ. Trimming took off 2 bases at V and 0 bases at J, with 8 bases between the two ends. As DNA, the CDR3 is TGCGCCAGCAGCTTAACGGAGGTGAACACTGAAGCTTTCTTT. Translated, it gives CASSLTEVNTEAFF.

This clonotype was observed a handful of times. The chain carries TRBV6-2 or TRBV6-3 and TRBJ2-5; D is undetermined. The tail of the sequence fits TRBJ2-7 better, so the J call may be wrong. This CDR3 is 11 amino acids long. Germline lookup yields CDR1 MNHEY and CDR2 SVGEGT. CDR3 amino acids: CASSPLDEQYF. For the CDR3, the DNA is TGTGCCAGCAGTCCCCTAGACGAGCAGTACTTC.

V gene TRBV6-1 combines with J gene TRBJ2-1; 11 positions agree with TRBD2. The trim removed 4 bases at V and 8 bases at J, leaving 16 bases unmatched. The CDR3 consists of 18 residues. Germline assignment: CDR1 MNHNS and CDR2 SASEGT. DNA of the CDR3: TGTGCCAGCAGTGGGCCAGATCGGATAGCGGGGGGGCGAGATGAGCAGTTCTTC. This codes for CASSGPDRIAGGRDEQFF.

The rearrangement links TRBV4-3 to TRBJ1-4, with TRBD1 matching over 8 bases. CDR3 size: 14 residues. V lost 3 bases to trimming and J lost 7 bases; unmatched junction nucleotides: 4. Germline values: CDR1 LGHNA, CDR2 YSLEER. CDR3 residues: CASSHGDRSEKLFF. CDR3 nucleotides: TGCGCCAGCAGCCATGGGGACAGGAGTGAAAAACTGTTTTTT.

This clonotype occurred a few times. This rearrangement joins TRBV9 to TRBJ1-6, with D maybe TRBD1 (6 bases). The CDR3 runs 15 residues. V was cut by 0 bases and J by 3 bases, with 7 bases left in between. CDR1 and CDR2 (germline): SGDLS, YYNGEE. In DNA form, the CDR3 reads TGTGCCAGCAGCGTAGCGGACAGCTATAATTCACCCCTCCACTTT. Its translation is CASSVADSYNSPLHF. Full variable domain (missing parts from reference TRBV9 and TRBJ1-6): DSGVTQTPKHLITATGQRVTLRCSPRSGDLSVYWYQQSLDQGLQFLIQYYNGEERAKGNILERFSAQQFPDLHSELNLSSLELGDSALYFCASSVADSYNSPLHFGNGTRLTVT.

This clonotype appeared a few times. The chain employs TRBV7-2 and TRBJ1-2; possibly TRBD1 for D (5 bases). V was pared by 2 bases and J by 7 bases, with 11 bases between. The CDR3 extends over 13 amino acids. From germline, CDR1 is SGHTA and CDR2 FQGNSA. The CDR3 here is CASSLQGRVGYTF. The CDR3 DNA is TGTGCCAGCAGCTTACAGGGAAGGGTTGGCTACACCTTC.

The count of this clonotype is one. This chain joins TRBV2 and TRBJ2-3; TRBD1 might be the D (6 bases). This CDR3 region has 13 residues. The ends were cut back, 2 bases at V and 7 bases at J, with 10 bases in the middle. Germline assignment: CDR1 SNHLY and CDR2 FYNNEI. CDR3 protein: CASSEYRAYTQYF. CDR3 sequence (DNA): TGTGCCAGCAGTGAATACAGGGCATATACGCAGTATTTT.

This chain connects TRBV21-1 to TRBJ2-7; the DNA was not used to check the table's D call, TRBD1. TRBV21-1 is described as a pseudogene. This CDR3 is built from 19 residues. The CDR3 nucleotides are TGTGCCAGCAGCTCAGGACAAATACAGGGGGCGAGGTTAAAGTACGAGCAGTACTTC. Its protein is CASSSGQIQGARLKYEQYF.

CDR3 protein: CATSSRTGELFF. In DNA form, the CDR3 reads TGTGCTACCAGCAGCCGGACCGGGGAGCTGTTTTTT. J is TRBJ2-2 and V is TRBV2, with D uncertain. This CDR3 contains 12 residues. In germline, CDR1 is SNHLY, CDR2 FYNNEI. Filled out from reference TRBV2 and TRBJ2-2, the complete variable domain reads EPEVTQTPSHQVTQMGQEVILRCVPISNHLYFYWYRQILGQKVEFLVSFYNNEISEKSEIFDDQFSVERPDGSNFTLKIRSTKLEDSAMYFCATSSRTGELFFGEGSRLTVL.

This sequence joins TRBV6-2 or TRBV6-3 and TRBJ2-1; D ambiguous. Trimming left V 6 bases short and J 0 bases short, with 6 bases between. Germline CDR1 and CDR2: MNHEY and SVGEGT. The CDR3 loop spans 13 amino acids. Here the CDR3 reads CASRRNSYNEQFF. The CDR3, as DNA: TGTGCCAGCAGACGCAACTCCTACAATGAGCAGTTCTTC.

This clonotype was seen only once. The CDR3 spells CASNKGQGLTYEQYF. The CDR3 DNA is TGTGCCAGCAATAAGGGGCAGGGGTTAACCTACGAGCAGTACTTC. This chain uses TRBV6-2 or TRBV6-3 with TRBJ2-7; the D gene is possibly TRBD1 (6 bases). Looked up from germline, CDR1 is MNHEY and CDR2 is SVGEGT. V lost 7 bases to trimming and J lost 2 bases, with 18 bases between them. CDR3 size: 15 residues.

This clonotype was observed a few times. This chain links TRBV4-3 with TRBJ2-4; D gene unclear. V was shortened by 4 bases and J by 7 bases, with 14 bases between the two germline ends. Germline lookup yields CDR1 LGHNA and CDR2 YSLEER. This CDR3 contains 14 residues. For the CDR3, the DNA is TGCGCCAGCAGCCCCGGACGCTACGGGAACATTCAGTACTTC. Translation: CASSPGRYGNIQYF.

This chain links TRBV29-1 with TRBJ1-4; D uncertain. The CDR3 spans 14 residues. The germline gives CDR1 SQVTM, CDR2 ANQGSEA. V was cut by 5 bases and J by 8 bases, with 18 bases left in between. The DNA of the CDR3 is TGCAGCGTTACGCTCGGAGGAAGGATGGAAAAACTGTTTTTT. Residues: CSVTLGGRMEKLFF.

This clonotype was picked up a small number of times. CDR3 in DNA: TGTGCCAGCAGCCAAGTGTCTGGGGAAAGGTTCTTC. The encoded protein is CASSQVSGERFF. The chain uses TRBV4-2 and TRBJ2-1; D is undetermined. V was trimmed by 1 base and J by 15 bases, leaving 13 bases between them. In germline, CDR1 is LGHNA, CDR2 YNFKEQ. This CDR3 has 12 amino acids.

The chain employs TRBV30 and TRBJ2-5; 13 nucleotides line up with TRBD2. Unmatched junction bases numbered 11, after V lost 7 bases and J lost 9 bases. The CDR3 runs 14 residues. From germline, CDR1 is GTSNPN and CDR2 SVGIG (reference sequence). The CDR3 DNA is TGTGCCTTCAAGACTAGCGGGGGGAGGGGGGCCCAGTACTTC. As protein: CAFKTSGGRGAQYF.

CDR3 sequence: CASSVTGSTDTQYF. In nucleotides, the CDR3 is TGTGCCAGCAGCGTCACGGGGAGCACAGATACGCAGTATTTT. The rearrangement links TRBV9 to TRBJ2-3; tentative D call: TRBD2 (5 bases). Between the trimmed V and J ends, which lost 2 bases and 0 bases, there was a span of 7 bases. This CDR3 region has 14 residues. Looked up from germline, CDR1 is SGDLS and CDR2 is YYNGEE.

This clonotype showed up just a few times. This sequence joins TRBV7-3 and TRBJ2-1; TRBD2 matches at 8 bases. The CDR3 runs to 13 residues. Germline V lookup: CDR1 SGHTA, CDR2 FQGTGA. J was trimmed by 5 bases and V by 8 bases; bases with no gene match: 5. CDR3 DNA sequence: TGTGCCAGCGGGGCGGGGGGAAACAATGAGCAGTTCTTC. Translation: CASGAGGNNEQFF.

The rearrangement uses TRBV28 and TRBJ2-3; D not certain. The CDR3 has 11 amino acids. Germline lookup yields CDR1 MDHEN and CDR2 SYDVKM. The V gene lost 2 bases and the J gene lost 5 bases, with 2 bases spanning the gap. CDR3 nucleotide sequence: TGTGCCAGCAGTTTAATAGATACGCAGTATTTT. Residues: CASSLIDTQYF.

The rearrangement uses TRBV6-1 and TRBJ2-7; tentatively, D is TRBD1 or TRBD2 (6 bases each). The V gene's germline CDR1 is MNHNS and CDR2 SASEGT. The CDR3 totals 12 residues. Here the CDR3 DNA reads TGTGCAGGGGGGTTAGGGGGCTACGAGCAGTACTTC. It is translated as CAGGLGGYEQYF.

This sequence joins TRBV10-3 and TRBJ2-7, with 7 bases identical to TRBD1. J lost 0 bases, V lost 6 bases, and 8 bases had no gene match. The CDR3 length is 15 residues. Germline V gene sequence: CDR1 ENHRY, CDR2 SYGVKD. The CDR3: CAISGKQGFSYEQYF. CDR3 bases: TGTGCCATCAGCGGAAAACAGGGGTTCTCCTACGAGCAGTACTTC.

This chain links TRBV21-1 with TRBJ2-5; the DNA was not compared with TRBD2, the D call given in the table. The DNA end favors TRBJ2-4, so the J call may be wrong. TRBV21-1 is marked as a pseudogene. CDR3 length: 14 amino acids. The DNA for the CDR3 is TGTGCCAGCACGGGGGGCCGAGACAAAAACATTCAGTACTTC. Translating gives CASTGGRDKNIQYF.

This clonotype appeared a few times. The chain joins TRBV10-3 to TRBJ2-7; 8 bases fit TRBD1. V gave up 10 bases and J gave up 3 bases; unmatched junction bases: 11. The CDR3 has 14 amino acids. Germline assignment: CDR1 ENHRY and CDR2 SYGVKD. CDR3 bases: TGTGCCACCCTGGCGGGACAGGCGAACTACGAGCAGTACTTC. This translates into CATLAGQANYEQYF.

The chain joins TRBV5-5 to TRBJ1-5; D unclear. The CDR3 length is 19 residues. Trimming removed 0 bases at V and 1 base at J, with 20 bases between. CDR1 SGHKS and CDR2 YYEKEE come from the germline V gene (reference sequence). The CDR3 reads CASSLEGRGGVLSNQPQHF. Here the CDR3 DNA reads TGTGCCAGCAGCTTGGAGGGAAGAGGTGGGGTTTTGAGCAATCAGCCCCAGCATTTT.

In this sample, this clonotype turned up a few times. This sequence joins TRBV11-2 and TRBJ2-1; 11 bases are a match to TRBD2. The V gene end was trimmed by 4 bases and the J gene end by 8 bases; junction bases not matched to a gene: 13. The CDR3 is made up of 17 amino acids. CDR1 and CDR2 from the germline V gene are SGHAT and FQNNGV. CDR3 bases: TGTGCCAGCAGCTCCCGGGACAGTGGGACTAGCGGTCATGAGCAGTTCTTC. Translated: CASSSRDSGTSGHEQFF.

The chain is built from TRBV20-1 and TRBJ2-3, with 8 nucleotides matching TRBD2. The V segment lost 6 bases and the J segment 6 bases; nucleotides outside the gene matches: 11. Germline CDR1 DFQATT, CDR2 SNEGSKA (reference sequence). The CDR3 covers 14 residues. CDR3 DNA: TGCAGTGCCCGGGGGGGTCCCCAGTGGGATACGCAGTATTTT. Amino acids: CSARGGPQWDTQYF.

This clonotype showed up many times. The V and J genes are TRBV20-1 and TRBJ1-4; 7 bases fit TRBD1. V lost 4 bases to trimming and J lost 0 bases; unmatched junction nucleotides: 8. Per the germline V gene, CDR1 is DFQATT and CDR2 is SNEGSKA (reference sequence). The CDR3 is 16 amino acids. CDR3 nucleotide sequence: TGCAGTGCTAAGACAGGGTTTTGGGCAACTAATGAAAAACTGTTTTTT. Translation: CSAKTGFWATNEKLFF.